The 30 T cell receptor beta chains given below trace back to one sample, sequenced in a study of blood T cells in healthy people across ages (dated by TCRdb to about 2015). Libraries were constructed by 5' RACE. Instrument on record: Illumina HiSeq 2500. A second roughly 6 to 11 cycle PCR used a sample-barcoded 5' primer and a J-beta primer mix. TCRdb reanalyzed the raw reads on its own, using fastp at Q25 for trimming and MiXCR for clone calling, and kept in-frame beta chains. Rows merge per CDR3 protein into single entries with the most common DNA and genes. This sample lists approximately 800,000 distinct CDR3 sequences; about 25% were detected once. Under 4.5% of the sample is held by the ten biggest clonotypes. A further study also used this sample, focusing on T cells of mothers and their children.

Material for sequencing was blood. All receptors derive from a boy between 5 and 17 years old in good health.

The chain has TRBV7-2 and TRBJ2-5, with 7 bases matching TRBD2. V lost 0 bases, J lost 4 bases, and 5 bases stayed unmatched. This CDR3 has 15 amino acids. Germline V gene lookup returns CDR1 SGHTA and CDR2 FQGNSA. CDR3 DNA: TGTGCCAGCAGCTTAGCGTGGACTAGAGGAGAGACCCAGTACTTC. This translates into CASSLAWTRGETQYF.

In this sample, this clonotype turned up a few times. The genes are TRBV27 and TRBJ2-5, with D uncertain. In germline, CDR1 is MNHEY, CDR2 SMNVEV (reference sequence). The CDR3 is 13 residues long. V was cut by 4 bases and J by 7 bases, with 13 bases left in between. For the CDR3, the DNA is TGTGCCAGCAGTTCCCATCCGACTGGGACCCAGTACTTC. It specifies CASSSHPTGTQYF.

The V gene is TRBV20-1, the J gene TRBJ2-4; tentatively, D is TRBD2 (6 bases). Germline CDR1 and CDR2: DFQATT and SNEGSKA (reference sequence). V gave up 5 bases and J gave up 8 bases, with 13 bases separating them. This CDR3 is built from 12 residues. The CDR3 DNA follows: TGCAGTGCTTTAGGGCGGGAAGACATTCAGTACTTC. Its protein product is CSALGREDIQYF.

This clonotype showed up just once. This chain links TRBV5-1 with TRBJ2-3; TRBD2 matches 9 bases. V gave up 4 bases and J gave up 6 bases; unmatched junction bases: 15. This CDR3 is 17 amino acids long. The V gene's germline CDR1 is SGHRS and CDR2 YFSETQ. Here the CDR3 reads CASSKTPGLAGGDTQYF. CDR3 DNA: TGCGCCAGCAGCAAGACCCCGGGACTAGCTGGCGGTGATACGCAGTATTTT.

This chain uses TRBV20-1 with TRBJ1-5, with 12 positions matching TRBD1. This CDR3 is 17 amino acids long. The V gene's germline CDR1 is DFQATT and CDR2 SNEGSKA (reference sequence). CDR3 residues: CSIAGTGGLKGNQPQHF. In DNA form, the CDR3 reads TGCAGCATCGCGGGGACAGGGGGCTTGAAGGGAAATCAGCCCCAGCATTTT.

The rearrangement links TRBV6-5 to TRBJ2-7; tentatively, D is TRBD1 or TRBD2 (5 bases each). The CDR3 consists of 13 residues. V lost 2 bases, J lost 5 bases, and 10 bases lay in between. In germline, CDR1 is MNHEY, CDR2 SVGAGI. This CDR3 is CASSYNLGDEQYF. The DNA of the CDR3 is TGTGCCAGCAGTTACAACCTGGGGGACGAGCAGTACTTC.

This clonotype was counted a few times. The chain is built from TRBV11-1 and TRBJ1-2; no definite D call. The germline gives CDR1 SGHAT, CDR2 FQDESV (reference sequence). The CDR3 consists of 13 residues. Trimming shortened V by 2 bases and J by 6 bases, and 10 bases separated the two germline ends. The CDR3: CASSLTGGNGYTF. CDR3 DNA sequence: TGTGCCAGCAGCTTAACGGGCGGGAATGGCTACACCTTC.

This clonotype was seen more than once but under ten times. V is TRBV7-2 and J is TRBJ2-5, with D maybe TRBD2 (6 bases). The tail of the sequence fits TRBJ2-7 better, so the J call may be wrong. This CDR3 comprises 13 residues. Germline CDR1 reads SGHTA; CDR2 reads FQGNSA. CDR3 residues: CASSLWRGYEQYF. The CDR3 coding sequence is TGTGCCAGCAGCTTATGGAGGGGATACGAGCAGTACTTC.

This chain links TRBV21-1 with TRBJ2-3; TRBD1, the table's D call, lacks a check against the DNA. TRBV21-1 is a documented pseudogene. This CDR3 has 16 amino acids. CDR3 amino acids: CASPTGSSHCTDTQYF. CDR3 bases: TGTGCCAGCCCAACAGGGTCGAGTCACTGCACAGATACGCAGTATTTT.

The sample holds a few counts of this clonotype. The chain has TRBV28 and TRBJ1-4; D unclear. Germline V gene sequence: CDR1 MDHEN, CDR2 SYDVKM. This CDR3 comprises 14 residues. V shed 4 bases and J shed 6 bases, with 12 bases lying between them. As DNA, the CDR3 is TGTGCCAGCAGTTATCCGGCTACTGATGAAAAACTGTTTTTT. Protein sequence: CASSYPATDEKLFF.

This clonotype has just a few counts. V and J are TRBV11-2 and TRBJ2-1, with 10 bases identical to TRBD2. The trim removed 2 bases at V and 7 bases at J, leaving 8 bases unmatched. The CDR3 has 16 amino acids. Germline V gives CDR1 SGHAT, CDR2 FQNNGV. CDR3 DNA sequence: TGTGCCAGCAGCTTATCGCGGGCTAGCGGGAGAAATGAGCAGTTCTTC. Translation: CASSLSRASGRNEQFF.

J is TRBJ2-5 and V is TRBV18, with 7 positions matching TRBD1. Germline V gene sequence: CDR1 KGHSH, CDR2 LQKENI. V shed 3 bases, J shed 5 bases, and the junction held 6 bases outside the gene matches. The CDR3 sequence is 14 residues long. The CDR3, as DNA: TGTGCCAGCTCACCTACAGGGGCGGCGGAGACCCAGTACTTC. It codes for CASSPTGAAETQYF.

The chain employs TRBV18 and TRBJ2-5; the match to TRBD2 covers 11 bases. Near its end, the DNA agrees better with TRBJ2-7, so the J call may be wrong. The germline V gene has CDR1 KGHSH and CDR2 LQKENI. This CDR3 is 15 amino acids long. The CDR3 DNA reads TGTGCCAGCTCTTGGACTAGCGGGCCCCTGGGCGAGCAGTACTTC. Residues: CASSWTSGPLGEQYF.

The chain links TRBV12-3 or TRBV12-4 to TRBJ1-1; D is undetermined. V was clipped by 3 bases and J by 1 base, with 9 bases between them. The CDR3 covers 14 residues. The CDR3 here is CASSFGQSNTEAFF. Written as DNA, the CDR3 is TGTGCCAGCAGTTTCGGGCAATCGAACACTGAAGCTTTCTTT.

The rearrangement uses TRBV29-1 and TRBJ2-5; D is perhaps TRBD1 (5 bases). Germline CDR1 is SQVTM and CDR2 is ANQGSEA. The CDR3 has 14 amino acids. V was pared by 6 bases and J by 2 bases, with 16 bases between. The CDR3 loop reads CSVGPAGIQETQYF. Written as DNA, the CDR3 is TGCAGCGTGGGGCCAGCCGGAATTCAAGAGACCCAGTACTTC.

The genes are TRBV7-3 and TRBJ2-3; 7 nucleotides agree with TRBD1. CDR1 SGHTA and CDR2 FQGTGA come from the germline V gene. Unmatched junction bases numbered 5, after V lost 5 bases and J lost 3 bases. The CDR3 runs to 14 residues. The CDR3 sequence: CASSLTGWTDTQYF. The CDR3 DNA reads TGTGCCAGCAGCCTGACAGGGTGGACAGATACGCAGTATTTT. Complete variable domain (other parts from reference TRBV7-3 and TRBJ2-3): GAGVSQTPSNKVTEKGKYVELRCDPISGHTALYWYRQSLGQGPEFLIYFQGTGAADDSGLPNDRFFAVRPEGSVSTLKIQRTERGDSAVYLCASSLTGWTDTQYFGPGTRLTVL.

This clonotype has only a few counts. The chain carries TRBV28 and TRBJ2-6; TRBD1 is a possible D gene (5 bases). V was trimmed by 7 bases and J by 1 base, leaving 11 bases between them. CDR3 length equals 15 residues. Germline lookup yields CDR1 MDHEN and CDR2 SYDVKM. DNA of the CDR3: TGTGCCAGCACCCTTACAGGATCTGGGGCCAACGTCCTGACTTTC. Its protein product is CASTLTGSGANVLTF.

This clonotype showed up just a few times. This sequence joins TRBV15 and TRBJ1-1; D not certain. From germline, CDR1 is LNHNV and CDR2 YYDKDF (reference sequence). The CDR3 sequence is 13 residues long. The ends were cut back, 1 base at V and 2 bases at J, with 5 bases in the middle. The CDR3 region is CATSRVRNTEAFF. Here the CDR3 DNA reads TGTGCCACCAGCAGAGTCAGAAACACTGAAGCTTTCTTT.

V is TRBV7-6 and J is TRBJ2-1; possibly TRBD1 for D (5 bases). The assigned J gene may be wrong: the sequence end matches TRBJ2-5 better. The germline gives CDR1 SGHVS, CDR2 FNYEAQ. The CDR3 runs to 16 residues. In DNA, the CDR3 is TGTGCCAGCAGCAAAGGGTGGTTTAGGGGCCAAGAGACCCAGTACTTC. Translating gives CASSKGWFRGQETQYF.

Concerning this clonotype: A read error is likely, as this CDR3 ends without the conserved phenylalanine or tryptophan. CDR3 sequence (DNA): TGCAGCGTCCTTACCGGACTAGCGCCTACAGGGGATGAGCAGTTCCTC. The encoded protein is CSVLTGLAPTGDEQFL. V and J are TRBV29-1 and TRBJ2-1, with 9 bases matching TRBD2. The ends lost 6 bases at V and 8 bases at J; junction bases unmatched: 17. The CDR3 covers 16 residues. Germline values: CDR1 SQVTM, CDR2 ANQGSEA.

The V call is TRBV25-1, the J call TRBJ1-4; weak D call: TRBD1 (6 bases). Germline V gives CDR1 MGHDK, CDR2 SYGVNS. This CDR3 spans 19 amino acids. V lost 8 bases to trimming and J lost 8 bases, with 33 bases between them. CDR3 region: CASPRFGPVRGAIKEKLFF. CDR3 in DNA: TGTGCCAGCCCTCGATTTGGCCCAGTTCGGGGGGCTATCAAGGAAAAACTGTTTTTT.

This clonotype came up a few times. This sequence joins TRBV28 and TRBJ1-1; no reliable D call. CDR3 length equals 13 residues. Per germline, CDR1 MDHEN and CDR2 SYDVKM. With 6 bases removed from V and 6 bases from J, the gap between germline ends came to 14 bases. CDR3 in DNA: TGTGCCAGCAGGAGCACACCGAGCGCTGAAGCTTTCTTT. Translating it yields CASRSTPSAEAFF.

The chain couples TRBV7-3 to TRBJ2-5; tentative D call: TRBD2 (6 bases). The DNA end is a closer match to TRBJ2-1, so the J assignment may be wrong. Germline V CDR1 and CDR2: SGHTA, FQGTGA. The CDR3 covers 14 residues. In nucleotides, the CDR3 is TGTGCCAGCAGCCCAGGGCGGGACCGGGCTGAGCAGTTCTTC. This sequence encodes CASSPGRDRAEQFF.

This clonotype was observed a few times. The rearrangement uses TRBV7-2 and TRBJ2-1, with D maybe TRBD1 (6 bases). This CDR3 is built from 14 residues. V shed 8 bases and J shed 0 bases, with 11 bases lying between them. CDR1 and CDR2 from the germline V gene are SGHTA and FQGNSA. Written as DNA, the CDR3 is TGTGCCAGCTTAGACAGGAACTCCTACAATGAGCAGTTCTTC. This gives the protein CASLDRNSYNEQFF.

About this clonotype: Given the absence of the conserved phenylalanine or tryptophan at the CDR3 end, a read error is likely. The V and J genes are TRBV5-1 and TRBJ1-6, with TRBD1 as a possible D gene (5 bases). The CDR3 is made up of 15 amino acids. CDR1 is SGHRS and CDR2 is YFSETQ in the germline V gene. Trimming pared 0 bases from V and 7 bases from J, leaving 11 bases between. CDR3 in DNA: TGCGCCAGCAGCTTGGCGGGGCAGAGGAATTCACCCCTCCACCTT. It is translated as CASSLAGQRNSPLHL.

This clonotype was observed a few times. V and J are TRBV4-2 and TRBJ2-6, with 15 bases that match TRBD2. The trim removed 4 bases at V and 1 base at J, leaving 5 bases unmatched. This CDR3 comprises 19 residues. Germline V gives CDR1 LGHNA, CDR2 YNFKEQ. The CDR3: CASSLGTSGRPSGANVLTF. CDR3 nucleotide sequence: TGTGCCAGCAGCCTTGGGACTAGCGGGAGGCCGTCTGGGGCCAACGTCCTGACTTTC.

The rearrangement uses TRBV27 and TRBJ2-7; D may be TRBD2 (7 bases). This CDR3 is built from 14 residues. The V end was cut by 4 bases, the J end by 5 bases, with 15 bases between. Germline V CDR1 and CDR2: MNHEY, SMNVEV (reference sequence). The CDR3 reads CASSWDMGGDEQYF. The CDR3 nucleotides are TGTGCCAGCAGTTGGGACATGGGGGGGGACGAGCAGTACTTC.

The rearrangement uses TRBV7-9 and TRBJ2-5; 8 bases fit TRBD1. The V and J ends lost 3 bases and 1 base, in that order; junction bases with no gene match: 7. The CDR3 is made up of 16 amino acids. CDR1 is SEHNR and CDR2 is FQNEAQ in the germline V gene (reference sequence). This CDR3 is CASSFVRQGTQETQYF. For the CDR3, the DNA is TGTGCCAGCAGCTTCGTACGACAGGGGACCCAAGAGACCCAGTACTTC.

V gene TRBV29-1 combines with J gene TRBJ2-3, with 10 bases matching TRBD2. The CDR3 is made up of 14 amino acids. The germline V gene has CDR1 SQVTM and CDR2 ANQGSEA. Trimming at V came to 7 bases and at J to 7 bases, leaving 11 bases not matched to a gene. The CDR3 sequence is CSALFLAGVYTQYF. CDR3 sequence (DNA): TGCAGCGCCCTATTTCTAGCGGGAGTGTATACGCAGTATTTT.

This clonotype appeared a few times. This chain links TRBV9 with TRBJ1-5; possibly TRBD1 for D (5 bases). In germline, CDR1 is SGDLS, CDR2 YYNGEE. V lost 4 bases and J lost 0, with 14 bases in between. This CDR3 is 16 amino acids long. The DNA of the CDR3 is TGTGCCAGCAGCTCCGACAGCGAGAGTAGCAATCAGCCCCAGCATTTT. It encodes CASSSDSESSNQPQHF.